This TCR beta chain is from a study of T cell repertoires in cytomegalovirus infection (dated by TCRdb to 2018 to 2020). Regarding the study in general: The HLA type of each donor mattered for the analysis, because public TCR beta signatures pointed to carriage of CMV infection along with the matching HLA type.

TCRdb lists the instrument as Illumina HiSeq 1500. TCRdb handled the public reads itself, with Q25 trimming in fastp and clone calling in MiXCR, and kept productive beta chains. Each record represents a unique CDR3 protein, reported with the most common genes and DNA among its rows. The sample table shows 100,000 or so distinct CDR3 sequences, and 23% are seen once. The top ten clonotypes cover about two fifths of the sample. This clonotype was seen a handful of times. Its antigen is unknown. One base away there is no much larger clone; base qualities are not given. The germline V gene (reference sequence) yields DFQATT for CDR1 and SNEGSKA for CDR2. Trimming leaves V shorter by 1 base and J shorter by 6 bases, with the junction holding 19 bases beyond the gene matches. The CDR3, cysteine through phenylalanine, is 19 amino acids long. Of all the DNA, just the CDR3 is kept, 57 bases in frame from base 1.

General study outcomes and caveats: The ex vivo response was dominated by HLA-C-restricted CMV-specific TCR beta clonotypes, which also provided the single most frequent clonotype in two of eight donors. Cumulative frequency of public TCR beta family members discriminated carriers of CMV infection plus the relevant HLA type in this cohort and an independent 352-donor cohort.

The specimen was CD8+ T cells from PBMCs. The sequence is built from TRBV20-1 and TRBJ2-1, with 9 bases matching TRBD2. The receptor was derived from a human donor in good health (CMV status not recorded). Some clones in this sample may be carry-over from other donors' samples. In nucleotide form, the sequence is TGCAGTGCTAGAGTCTTGGGAATGGTAGCGGGAGTCGCCGTCAATGAGCAGTTCTTC. It encodes CSARVLGMVAGVAVNEQFF.